This TCR beta chain was identified in a study of identical twins. Unique molecular identifiers were present on cDNA, and template switching added a universal primer site. TCRdb passed the 5' RACE reads through MiXCR, listing each CDR3 protein once. Of just under 650,000 distinct CDR3 sequences in the sample, under 8.5% were seen once. The V segment lost 8 bases and the J segment 6 bases; nucleotides outside the gene matches: 23. CDR3 length: 18 amino acids. Germline CDR1 reads SNHLY; CDR2 reads FYNNEI. In its sample, this clonotype was seen many times. These sequences were also reported in another study, on yellow fever vaccine responses in identical twins.

Sequenced: PBMCs. The chain employs TRBV2 and TRBJ2-7, with 9 bases matching TRBD2. The source of this sequence is a woman aged 18-35 years in good health. The CDR3 DNA sequence: TGTGCCAGCTCGGGGGGAGACCTTAGCGGGAGATACTTGGGCGAGCAGTACTTC. This translates into CASSGGDLSGRYLGEQYF.